This TCR beta chain stems from a study of a mutant IDH1 vaccine in newly diagnosed glioma. About the research overall: Beginning 4-6 weeks after radiotherapy alone, or with temozolomide cycles, vaccination took place. The treated group averaged about 41 years old and was roughly 62% male, roughly 38% female.

Regarding time point: week 5, during vaccination. All doses held 300 ug of mutant IDH1 20-mer peptide, with topical imiquimod. Whole-study results and caveats: Shifts in the top peripheral T cell clonotypes seemed unrelated to pseudoprogression.

Comments on this clone: Its antigen is unidentified.

The assay was immunoSEQ multiplex PCR, and TCRdb's table has in-frame clones only and misses some. The sample carries 60,000 or so clones, 85% to 90% recorded once. The ends lost 0 bases at V and 3 bases at J; junction bases unmatched: 4. This CDR3 has 16 residues. Germline-derived CDR1 and CDR2 are SGDLS and YYNGEE. Material: PBMCs, obtained from a glioma patient whose treatment included an IDH1 peptide vaccine. V gene TRBV9 combines with J gene TRBJ2-1, with 9 bases identical to TRBD2. This receptor was taken from a woman between 40 and 55 years old with glioma. CDR3 bases: TGTGCCAGCAGCGTAGTTAGCGGGAGTTTCTACAATGAGCAGTTCTTC. Residues: CASSVVSGSFYNEQFF. Full variable domain (outside the CDR3, taken from reference TRBV9 and TRBJ2-1): DSGVTQTPKHLITATGQRVTLRCSPRSGDLSVYWYQQSLDQGLQFLIQYYNGEERAKGNILERFSAQQFPDLHSELNLSSLELGDSALYFCASSVVSGSFYNEQFFGPGTRLTVL.